The 27 T cell receptor beta chains below all came from one sample that was sequenced in a study of PD-1 blockade in classical Hodgkin lymphoma. Measured with immunoSEQ multiplex PCR; TCRdb has only the in-frame clones, and not every one. The sample has under 3,500 clones; around four fifths are singletons. Time point noted: cycle 4 day 1 (C4D1), after about 6 weeks of nivolumab. All patients relapsed after autologous stem cell transplantation, and brentuximab vedotin exposure varied. Isolated CD8+ T cells were derived from thawed PBMCs through magnetic negative selection. The material sequenced was CD8+ T cells from blood, taken before the fourth cycle of nivolumab. The receptors stem from a human donor with classical Hodgkin lymphoma.

This chain connects TRBV5-8 to TRBJ2-2, with 7 bases aligning to TRBD2. This CDR3 spans 17 amino acids. CDR1 and CDR2 from the germline V gene are SGHTS and YDEGEE. J was trimmed by 4 bases and V by 4 bases; bases with no gene match: 13. The CDR3 is CASSRRGVIAGTGELFF. Here the CDR3 DNA reads TGTGCCAGCAGCCGACGTGGGGTGATAGCGGGCACCGGGGAGCTGTTTTTT.

The chain combines TRBV2 with TRBJ2-3; D is uncertain. The CDR3 contains 14 residues. CDR1 and CDR2 from the germline V gene are SNHLY and FYNNEI. Trimming took 1 base from V and 0 from J, leaving 5 bases between them. Written as DNA, the CDR3 is TGTGCCAGCAGTGAAGAGGGTAGCACAGATACGCAGTATTTT. This codes for CASSEEGSTDTQYF.

The table lists this clone with a count of one. The chain uses TRBV18 and TRBJ2-1; TRBD2 matches 14 bases. From germline, CDR1 is KGHSH and CDR2 LQKENI. The V gene end was trimmed by 4 bases and the J gene end by 5 bases; junction bases not matched to a gene: 4. The CDR3 is 16 residues long. CDR3 in amino acids: CASSLGLAGEDNEQFF. The CDR3 nucleotides read TGTGCCAGCTCACTGGGACTAGCGGGAGAGGACAATGAGCAGTTCTTC.

The V and J genes are TRBV7-2 and TRBJ2-5, with D possibly matching TRBD2 (5 bases). The end of the DNA is better explained by TRBJ2-7, so the J call may be wrong. The CDR3 sequence is 13 residues long. Germline assignment: CDR1 SGHTA and CDR2 FQGNSA. The CDR3 DNA sequence: TGTGCCAGCAGCCCAGGACTGTCCTACGAGCAGTACTTC. The encoded protein is CASSPGLSYEQYF.

The chain links TRBV13 to TRBJ2-1; TRBD2 aligns across 13 bases. Germline-derived CDR1 and CDR2 are PRHDT and FYEKMQ (reference sequence). With 4 bases clipped from V and 0 bases from J, the junction kept 3 bases outside the gene matches. This CDR3 has 17 amino acids. CDR3 nucleotide sequence: TGTGCCAGCAGCTGGACTAGCGGGGGCTCCTCCTACAATGAGCAGTTCTTC. Protein product: CASSWTSGGSSYNEQFF.

This rearrangement joins TRBV27 to TRBJ2-7; D tentatively fits TRBD1 or TRBD2 (5 bases each). This CDR3 has 13 amino acids. V lost 4 bases to trimming and J lost 7 bases, with 14 bases between them. CDR1 is MNHEY, CDR2 SMNVEV, per germline (reference sequence). CDR3 coding DNA: TGTGCCAGCAGTTCGAACATTTGGGGGGAGCAGTACTTC. It encodes CASSSNIWGEQYF.

V is TRBV28 and J is TRBJ2-1; D is perhaps TRBD2 (5 bases). Germline assignment: CDR1 MDHEN and CDR2 SYDVKM. The CDR3 contains 15 residues. Trimming stripped 4 bases from V and 5 bases from J, with 15 bases between. The CDR3: CASSYPDSPDNEQFF. The DNA for the CDR3 is TGTGCCAGCAGTTACCCGGACTCGCCGGACAATGAGCAGTTCTTC. The variable domain in full, with the rest retrieved from reference TRBV28 and TRBJ2-1, is DVKVTQSSRYLVKRTGEKVFLECVQDMDHENMFWYRQDPGLGLRLIYFSYDVKMKEKGDIPEGYSVSREKKERFSLILESASTNQTSMYLCASSYPDSPDNEQFFGPGTRLTVL.

The chain joins TRBV2 to TRBJ2-1, with 11 nucleotides matching TRBD1. The CDR3 runs to 15 residues. Per the germline V gene, CDR1 is SNHLY and CDR2 is FYNNEI. Unmatched junction bases numbered 5, after V lost 6 bases and J lost 4 bases. The CDR3 DNA reads TGTGCCAGCAGCGCGGACAGGGGGCAATACAATGAGCAGTTCTTC. The encoded protein is CASSADRGQYNEQFF.

This chain links TRBV11-3 with TRBJ2-1; D unresolved. Germline CDR1 is SGHNT and CDR2 is YENEEA. The CDR3 is 14 amino acids. Trimming removed 5 bases from V and 5 bases from J, with 13 bases in between. CDR3 sequence (DNA): TGTGCCAGCAGCGCCTCGGGTGGCGACAATGAGCAGTTCTTC. Amino acid sequence: CASSASGGDNEQFF.

The chain employs TRBV27 and TRBJ2-7; TRBD1 matches 9 bases. V gave up 6 bases and J gave up 3 bases; unmatched junction bases: 6. This CDR3 has 14 amino acids. CDR1 and CDR2 from the germline V gene are MNHEY and SMNVEV (reference sequence). CDR3 nucleotides: TGTGCCAGCAGCCTCGGACAGGGGTTCTACGAGCAGTACTTC. Translation gives CASSLGQGFYEQYF.

This chain joins TRBV5-5 and TRBJ1-1; TRBD1 matches at 8 bases. The CDR3 has 13 amino acids. J gave up 4 bases and V 4 bases, and 3 bases lay outside the gene matches. Germline loops: CDR1 SGHKS, CDR2 YYEKEE (reference sequence). Here the CDR3 reads CASSAGQGTEAFF. For the CDR3, the DNA is TGTGCCAGCAGCGCCGGACAGGGCACTGAAGCTTTCTTT.

The chain employs TRBV7-9 and TRBJ1-1; possibly TRBD1 for D (6 bases). This CDR3 has 15 residues. Germline CDR1 SEHNR, CDR2 FQNEAQ (reference sequence). V lost 5 bases and J lost 2, with 15 bases in between. The CDR3: CASSHIQGLNTEAFF. The CDR3 bases are TGTGCCAGCAGCCATATACAGGGCCTAAACACTGAAGCTTTCTTT.

The chain is built from TRBV7-9 and TRBJ2-7; D gene uncertain. This CDR3 is built from 12 residues. V was clipped by 4 bases and J by 4 bases, with 8 bases between them. Germline CDR1 SEHNR, CDR2 FQNEAQ (reference sequence). The CDR3 bases are TGTGCCAGCAGCTCCTATGTATACGAGCAGTACTTC. It translates to CASSSYVYEQYF.

This clone occurred once. V and J are TRBV13 and TRBJ1-3, with D uncertain. V lost 2 bases and J 0 bases, leaving 17 bases between the germline ends. The CDR3 is 18 residues long. Germline CDR1 and CDR2: PRHDT and FYEKMQ (reference sequence). Here the CDR3 DNA reads TGTGCCAGCAGCTTACAACTGGCGGGCCCATCCTCTGGAAACACCATATATTTT. Encoded protein: CASSLQLAGPSSGNTIYF. The full variable domain, completed using reference TRBV13 and TRBJ1-3, is AAGVIQSPRHLIKEKRETATLKCYPIPRHDTVYWYQQGPGQDPQFLISFYEKMQSDKGSIPDRFSAQQFSDYHSELNMSSLELGDSALYFCASSLQLAGPSSGNTIYFGEGSWLTVV.

This sequence joins TRBV5-6 and TRBJ2-3, with TRBD1 identical over 7 bases. Looked up from germline, CDR1 is SGHDT and CDR2 is YYEEEE. CDR3 length equals 15 residues. V lost 3 bases and J lost 1; bases outside the gene matches: 5. CDR3 DNA: TGTGCCAGCAGCTCCCTAGACAGGGGCACAGATACGCAGTATTTT. Amino acid sequence: CASSSLDRGTDTQYF.

The chain carries TRBV28 and TRBJ2-1, with D perhaps matching TRBD2 (5 bases). The CDR3 covers 12 residues. Per germline, CDR1 MDHEN and CDR2 SYDVKM. The V gene lost 5 bases and the J gene lost 8 bases, with 10 bases spanning the gap. The DNA for the CDR3 is TGTGCCAGCAGTCTGACCGGGGATGAGCAGTTCTTC. This codes for CASSLTGDEQFF.

The chain links TRBV5-1 to TRBJ2-1, with TRBD1 matching over 9 bases. This CDR3 has 15 residues. CDR1 and CDR2 from the germline V gene are SGHRS and YFSETQ. With V trimmed by 0 bases and J by 6 bases, 4 bases remained unmatched. Written as DNA, the CDR3 is TGCGCCAGCAGCTTGGAGGGACAGGGTGGCAATGAGCAGTTCTTC. Its translation is CASSLEGQGGNEQFF.

The DNA for the CDR3 is TGTGCCACCAGCAGAGATTGGGACAGGGTGTCGGCCCAGCATTTT. Translating gives CATSRDWDRVSAQHF. V gene TRBV15 combines with J gene TRBJ1-5; 9 nucleotides align to TRBD1. CDR3 length: 15 amino acids. The germline gives CDR1 LNHNV, CDR2 YYDKDF (reference sequence). With 0 bases clipped from V and 11 bases from J, the junction kept 8 bases outside the gene matches. The whole variable domain, filled in from reference TRBV15 and TRBJ1-5, reads DAMVIQNPRYQVTQFGKPVTLSCSQTLNHNVMYWYQQKSSQAPKLLFHYYDKDFNNEADTPDNFQSRRPNTSFCFLDIRSPGLGDTAMYLCATSRDWDRVSAQHFGDGTRLSIL.

For the CDR3, the DNA is TGTGCCAGCAGAGACAGGCTGGGGGGAAACACTGAAGCTTTCTTT. Its translation: CASRDRLGGNTEAFF. The chain recombines TRBV6-1 with TRBJ1-1, with D tentatively TRBD1 (6 bases). Trimming left V 6 bases short and J 2 bases short, with 16 bases between. The CDR3 covers 15 residues. In germline, CDR1 is MNHNS, CDR2 SASEGT.

This chain connects TRBV10-2 to TRBJ1-5; D may be TRBD1 (5 bases). The V gene's germline CDR1 is WSHSY and CDR2 SAAADI. This CDR3 has 12 residues. The germline V and J ends were trimmed by 8 bases and 9 bases, with 14 bases remaining between them. CDR3 DNA sequence: TGCGCCAGCGGGGGATGGGGCTCGCCCCAGCATTTT. Translating gives CASGGWGSPQHF.

This CDR3 is CASSFRGEFSGNTIYF. In DNA, the CDR3 is TGTGCCAGCAGTTTCCGGGGGGAGTTCTCTGGAAACACCATATATTTT. This chain connects TRBV28 to TRBJ1-3; a possible D gene is TRBD1 (5 bases). Deletions cut 3 bases from V and 0 bases from J, with 12 bases between. Looked up from germline, CDR1 is MDHEN and CDR2 is SYDVKM. This CDR3 comprises 16 residues.

The chain links TRBV28 to TRBJ2-4; 7 bases fit TRBD1. The CDR3 extends over 14 amino acids. Per the germline V gene, CDR1 is MDHEN and CDR2 is SYDVKM. Trimming removed 3 bases from V and 7 bases from J; junction bases left unmatched: 6. The CDR3 nucleotides are TGTGCCAGCAGTTTCTCCCTACAGGGGAACATTCAGTACTTC. Translating it yields CASSFSLQGNIQYF.

CDR3 sequence (DNA): TGTGCCAGCAGCGTGGGGACAGATTTTAACTATGGCTACACCTTC. It translates to CASSVGTDFNYGYTF. J is TRBJ1-2 and V is TRBV7-9; 7 nucleotides line up with TRBD1. Germline CDR1 is SEHNR and CDR2 is FQNEAQ (reference sequence). The V and J ends lost 5 bases and 1 base, in that order; junction bases with no gene match: 7. The CDR3 contains 15 residues.

The V and J genes are TRBV7-3 and TRBJ2-3; 9 nucleotides agree with TRBD1. J gave up 5 bases and V 4 bases, and 4 bases lay outside the gene matches. The germline gives CDR1 SGHTA, CDR2 FQGTGA. This CDR3 has 14 amino acids. CDR3 bases: TGTGCCAGCAGCTCGGGACAGGGTGGAGATACGCAGTATTTT. This translates into CASSSGQGGDTQYF.

The CDR3 here is CASSQVLRLAGGNAGELFF. In DNA, the CDR3 is TGCGCCAGCAGCCAAGTCCTTAGACTAGCGGGAGGTAACGCCGGGGAGCTGTTTTTT. The rearrangement uses TRBV4-1 and TRBJ2-2, with 13 bases matching TRBD2. Germline trimming cut 1 base from V and 6 bases from J; bases unmatched to any gene: 11. Germline values: CDR1 MGHRA, CDR2 YSYEKL. CDR3 length equals 19 residues.

The chain joins TRBV13 to TRBJ1-1, with no clear D. The germline V gene has CDR1 PRHDT and CDR2 FYEKMQ (reference sequence). This CDR3 comprises 11 residues. V lost 5 bases, J lost 8 bases, and 9 bases lay in between. The CDR3 loop is CASSLTPEAFF. The CDR3 DNA sequence: TGTGCCAGCAGCCTTACCCCCGAAGCTTTCTTT.

The chain couples TRBV15 to TRBJ2-4, with a possible D match to TRBD1 (5 bases). This CDR3 has 16 amino acids. Germline lookup yields CDR1 LNHNV and CDR2 YYDKDF (reference sequence). Between the trimmed V and J ends, which lost 1 base and 0 bases, there was a span of 10 bases. As DNA, the CDR3 is TGTGCCACCAGCAGAGTCCAGGGATTAGCCAAAAACATTCAGTACTTC. Translation gives CATSRVQGLAKNIQYF.